This T cell receptor beta chain was captured by sequencing in a study of T cell responses to AZD1222 COVID-19 vaccine. Study-wide points: Among AZD1222 vaccinees, only 6 or 7 were seropositive at baseline. The reported proportion of spike-specific TCRs targeting unmutated variant regions was nearly half.

As regards this clone: Its antigen is as yet unknown.

V was pared by 2 bases and J by 7 bases, with 2 bases of the junction left unmatched. CDR3 length equals 13 residues. Germline values: CDR1 SEHNR, CDR2 FQNEAQ (reference sequence). Clones were read by immunoSEQ multiplex PCR, and TCRdb kept only the in-frame ones, dropping some. The data hold approximately 150,000 clones, with about nine tenths observed a single time. The sample consisted of peripheral blood, taken 28 days after the second AZD1222 dose. The chain is built from TRBV7-9 and TRBJ1-5; TRBD1 agrees at 7 bases. The TCR was taken from an adult who received the AZD1222 COVID-19 vaccine. CDR3 bases: TGTGCCAGCAGCTTAACAGGGGAACAGCCCCAGCATTTT. This encodes CASSLTGEQPQHF.